This T cell receptor (beta chain) was sequenced during a study of CXCR3-negative and CXCR3-positive naive CD8 T cells. Points from the study as a whole: Memory CD8+ cells showed much lower diversity, while both naive subsets displayed comparably high diversity. Within a donor, both naive subsets shared TRBV-TRBJ usage, unlike memory cells. CXCR3-expressing naive cells carried TRB CDR3s more hydrophobic than those of CXCR3-negative naive cells. After cryopreservation, expression of CXCR3 was partially reduced, and most assays were run with fresh PBMCs.

Its frequency marks this clonotype as medium-sized. The antigen remains unidentified. Via 5' RACE with UMI labels, TRB cDNA libraries were prepared. TCRdb re-called the 5' RACE reads and shows each CDR3 protein once, DNA omitted. The table gives roughly 7,200 distinct CDR3 sequences; the top ten clones make up roughly 1.7% of it. Definition of naive CD8+ T cells rested on a CD45RO-CCR7+CD27+CD95- profile. This CDR3 region has 16 residues. Germline V gene sequence: CDR1 SGHRS, CDR2 YFSETQ. This chain joins TRBV5-1 and TRBJ1-1; TCRdb proposes TRBD1, but this gene call is untestable without DNA. The receptor comes from a human donor in good health. Some clones in this sample may be carry-over from other donors' samples. Input material: naive CXCR3+ CD8+ T cells from blood. The subset denotes: CD45RO-CCR7+CD27+CD95- naive CD8+ T cells expressing CXCR3 (TNR3+). CDR3 region: CASSKTGGGLNTEAFF.